The 25 T cell receptor beta chains in this list originate from one sample, sequenced in a study of cytomegalovirus exposure and HLA in healthy donors. Produced via immunoSEQ multiplex PCR; TCRdb's table is partial and in-frame only. This table has around 250,000 clones, nearly 90% appearing once. Sequenced material: PBMCs. These receptors all stem from a woman aged 18-29 years in good health and CMV-seronegative.

The V call is TRBV6-6, the J call TRBJ1-2, with D tentatively TRBD1 (6 bases). The CDR3 extends over 14 amino acids. Germline V gene data show CDR1 as MNHNY and CDR2 as SVGAGI (reference sequence). Trimming cost V 7 bases and J 0 bases, with 12 bases left between them. The CDR3 sequence is CASKRTDSNYGYTF. DNA for the CDR3: TGTGCCAGCAAGAGGACAGACTCTAACTATGGCTACACCTTC.

The J gene is TRBJ2-3, the V gene TRBV7-2, with TRBD2 matching over 7 bases. The J segment lost 3 bases and the V segment lost 3 bases, leaving 9 bases of the junction unmatched. The length of the CDR3 is 16 residues. The germline gives CDR1 SGHTA, CDR2 FQGNSA. The CDR3 loop reads CASSLAPGLRTDTQYF. For the CDR3, the DNA is TGTGCCAGCAGCTTGGCCCCGGGACTAAGGACAGATACGCAGTATTTT.

As regards this clone: Other DNA sequences from this sample encode an identical CDR3 as well. The chain combines TRBV6-6 with TRBJ1-3; D gene uncertain. Germline-derived CDR1 and CDR2 are MNHNY and SVGAGI (reference sequence). The V gene lost 8 bases and the J gene lost 1 base, with 6 bases spanning the gap. The length of the CDR3 is 12 residues. CDR3: CASGSSGNTIYF. DNA for the CDR3: TGTGCCAGCGGTAGTTCTGGAAACACCATATATTTT.

In its sample, this clone was seen a few times. The gene calls are TRBV7-3 and TRBJ2-5, with 7 bases identical to TRBD2. This CDR3 region has 13 residues. The V and J ends lost 5 bases and 1 base, in that order; junction bases with no gene match: 1. Germline V gene data show CDR1 as SGHTA and CDR2 as FQGTGA. The CDR3 protein is CASSPGGQETQYF. DNA of the CDR3: TGTGCCAGCAGCCCGGGGGGCCAAGAGACCCAGTACTTC.

This chain joins TRBV5-4 and TRBJ2-7, with D tentatively TRBD2 (5 bases). Trimming removed 2 bases at V and 0 bases at J, with 12 bases between. Germline loops: CDR1 SGHNT, CDR2 YYREEE (reference sequence). The CDR3 is made up of 15 amino acids. The CDR3 loop reads CASSFIEGFSYEQYF. DNA for the CDR3: TGTGCCAGCAGCTTCATTGAGGGTTTCTCCTACGAGCAGTACTTC.

V is TRBV9 and J is TRBJ2-3; 8 bases fit TRBD2. Losses at the gene ends were 1 base for V and 6 bases for J; bases not matched to a gene: 10. This CDR3 is built from 16 residues. Germline V gene data show CDR1 as SGDLS and CDR2 as YYNGEE. The CDR3, as DNA: TGTGCCAGCAGCGTACGGGAGGGGGAGGCGACGGATACGCAGTATTTT. Encoded protein: CASSVREGEATDTQYF.

The rearrangement uses TRBV28 and TRBJ1-6, with 10 bases lining up with TRBD1. Germline loops: CDR1 MDHEN, CDR2 SYDVKM. This CDR3 contains 16 residues. V lost 3 bases, J lost 10 bases, and 9 bases stayed unmatched. The CDR3 DNA reads as TGTGCCAGCAGTTTCGGGACAGGGGCCTTGGGGTCACCCCTCCACTTT. Translation gives CASSFGTGALGSPLHF.

The rearrangement links TRBV5-1 to TRBJ2-7, with 10 positions matching TRBD1. Germline CDR1 is SGHRS and CDR2 is YFSETQ. V was pared by 0 bases and J by 0 bases, with 0 bases of the junction left unmatched. This CDR3 region has 15 residues. The CDR3 nucleotides read TGCGCCAGCAGCTTGGGACAGGGGGCCTCCTACGAGCAGTACTTC. As protein: CASSLGQGASYEQYF.

This chain uses TRBV9 with TRBJ2-5, with TRBD2 as a possible D gene (5 bases). V gave up 0 bases and J gave up 5 bases, with 14 bases separating them. CDR1 is SGDLS and CDR2 is YYNGEE in the germline V gene. This CDR3 spans 15 amino acids. This CDR3 is CASSVGSSPGETQYF. In DNA, the CDR3 is TGTGCCAGCAGCGTAGGGTCTAGCCCGGGGGAGACCCAGTACTTC.

V and J are TRBV6-6 and TRBJ1-4; unclear D gene. The CDR3 covers 16 residues. Germline V lookup: CDR1 MNHNY, CDR2 SVGAGI (reference sequence). The germline V and J ends were trimmed by 2 bases and 0 bases, with 10 bases remaining between them. The CDR3 DNA is TGTGCCAGCAGTTACCGATCCGGGGCAACTAATGAAAAACTGTTTTTT. Protein product: CASSYRSGATNEKLFF.

The CDR3 DNA sequence: TGTGCCAGCACTAGACAGGGCATCGGCACTGAAGCTTTCTTT. Translating gives CASTRQGIGTEAFF. The chain couples TRBV2 to TRBJ1-1; 7 bases fit TRBD1. The CDR3 length is 14 residues. The V gene's germline CDR1 is SNHLY and CDR2 FYNNEI. V shed 7 bases and J 4 bases; nucleotides not matched to a gene: 9.

This clone was seen more than once but under ten times. The J gene is TRBJ1-4, the V gene TRBV4-1; 9 bases line up with TRBD1. Germline values: CDR1 MGHRA, CDR2 YSYEKL. V was clipped by 3 bases and J by 6 bases; unmatched bases: 2. This CDR3 has 14 amino acids. The CDR3 spells CASSHRTGDEKLFF. DNA for the CDR3: TGCGCCAGCAGCCACAGGACAGGGGATGAAAAACTGTTTTTT.

The chain is built from TRBV2 and TRBJ2-2; 11 bases agree with TRBD2. Per germline, CDR1 SNHLY and CDR2 FYNNEI. This CDR3 is built from 15 residues. V shed 11 bases and J 1 base; nucleotides not matched to a gene: 6. The CDR3 is CAGNLAGGNTGELFF. The CDR3 DNA sequence: TGTGCCGGAAATCTAGCGGGGGGGAACACCGGGGAGCTGTTTTTT.

This sequence joins TRBV28 and TRBJ1-5; a weak D match, TRBD1 (5 bases). The V gene's germline CDR1 is MDHEN and CDR2 SYDVKM. The CDR3 loop spans 15 amino acids. Trimming left V 2 bases short and J 5 bases short, with 13 bases between. CDR3 protein: CASSLGDGLYQPQHF. Written as DNA, the CDR3 is TGTGCCAGCAGTTTAGGGGACGGACTATATCAGCCCCAGCATTTT.

The chain combines TRBV5-1 with TRBJ2-7; a weak D match, TRBD2 (6 bases). Trimming removed 1 base at V and 4 bases at J, with 6 bases between. The length of the CDR3 is 12 residues. CDR1 SGHRS and CDR2 YFSETQ come from the germline V gene. CDR3 residues: CASSLRGYEQYF. The CDR3 nucleotides are TGCGCCAGCAGCTTGCGGGGGTACGAGCAGTACTTC.

The chain has TRBV28 and TRBJ2-7, with a tentative D call TRBD2 (7 bases). The CDR3 runs to 16 residues. Trimming left V 0 bases short and J 0 bases short, with 12 bases between. Germline V gives CDR1 MDHEN, CDR2 SYDVKM. CDR3 amino acids: CASSLWGGGPSYEQYF. The DNA for the CDR3 is TGTGCCAGCAGTTTATGGGGCGGGGGCCCCTCCTACGAGCAGTACTTC.

The chain recombines TRBV27 with TRBJ2-5; 8 bases align to TRBD1. CDR3 length equals 16 residues. Germline-derived CDR1 and CDR2 are MNHEY and SMNVEV (reference sequence). After removal of 2 bases from V and 3 bases from J, the junction contained 8 bases not matched to a gene. In nucleotides, the CDR3 is TGTGCCAGCAGTTTAAGGGGACAGGTGGTGGAAGAGACCCAGTACTTC. Amino acid sequence: CASSLRGQVVEETQYF.

The gene calls are TRBV14 and TRBJ2-2; 8 nucleotides match TRBD1. The CDR3 length is 17 residues. After removal of 1 base from V and 4 bases from J, the junction contained 8 bases not matched to a gene. Germline V CDR1 and CDR2: SGHDN, FVKESK. The CDR3 sequence is CASSQVGQGAPTGELFF. CDR3 coding DNA: TGTGCCAGCAGCCAAGTGGGGCAGGGGGCCCCCACCGGGGAGCTGTTTTTT.

The rearrangement joins TRBV7-9 to TRBJ2-5, with 8 bases lining up with TRBD1. V shed 4 bases and J 1 base; nucleotides not matched to a gene: 5. Germline lookup yields CDR1 SEHNR and CDR2 FQNEAQ (reference sequence). The CDR3 sequence is 15 residues long. The CDR3 here is CASSSRTGLQETQYF. CDR3 nucleotide sequence: TGTGCCAGCAGCTCACGGACAGGGCTCCAAGAGACCCAGTACTTC.

The V gene is TRBV7-9, the J gene TRBJ2-7; a weak D match, TRBD2 (5 bases). The V and J ends lost 5 bases and 3 bases respectively, with 11 bases between them. The germline gives CDR1 SEHNR, CDR2 FQNEAQ (reference sequence). The CDR3 consists of 13 residues. In nucleotides, the CDR3 is TGTGCCAGCAGCCTGACCACTAGCTACGAGCAGTACTTC. Translation: CASSLTTSYEQYF. The variable domain in full, with the rest retrieved from reference TRBV7-9 and TRBJ2-7, is DTGVSQNPRHKITKRGQNVTFRCDPISEHNRLYWYRQTLGQGPEFLTYFQNEAQLEKSRLLSDRFSAERPKGSFSTLEIQRTEQGDSAMYLCASSLTTSYEQYFGPGTRLTVT.

This clone was detected a few times. The chain combines TRBV2 with TRBJ1-2; D gene uncertain. The germline CDR1 and CDR2 sequences are SNHLY and FYNNEI. The V and J ends lost 2 bases and 5 bases respectively, with 3 bases between them. The CDR3 has 11 residues. The CDR3: CASSEYYGYTF. The CDR3 DNA reads as TGTGCCAGCAGTGAATATTATGGCTACACCTTC.

V gene TRBV13 combines with J gene TRBJ2-3, with 11 bases fitting TRBD2. The germline V gene encodes CDR1 PRHDT and CDR2 FYEKMQ (reference sequence). The CDR3 covers 17 residues. With 5 bases clipped from V and 1 base from J, the junction kept 8 bases outside the gene matches. CDR3 region: CASSPHRLAGRTDTQYF. The CDR3 coding sequence is TGTGCCAGCAGCCCGCACCGACTAGCGGGGCGCACAGATACGCAGTATTTT.

The V call is TRBV4-1, the J call TRBJ2-2; no clear D gene. CDR1 and CDR2 (germline): MGHRA, YSYEKL. This CDR3 spans 13 amino acids. V was shortened by 4 bases and J by 2 bases, with 5 bases between the two germline ends. CDR3 region: CASSLYNTGELFF. The CDR3 DNA reads TGCGCCAGCAGCCTTTATAACACCGGGGAGCTGTTTTTT.

The chain is built from TRBV11-2 and TRBJ2-3; TRBD2 matches 7 bases. This CDR3 has 13 amino acids. V was clipped by 3 bases and J by 4 bases; unmatched bases: 1. Germline V gives CDR1 SGHAT, CDR2 FQNNGV. The CDR3 DNA reads TGTGCCAGCAGCTTTGCGGGGGCAGATACGCAGTATTTT. Amino acid sequence: CASSFAGADTQYF.

This chain connects TRBV29-1 to TRBJ1-4; D is unclear. Trimming removed 6 bases from V and 7 bases from J, with 18 bases in between. Germline V gene lookup returns CDR1 SQVTM and CDR2 ANQGSEA. The CDR3 extends over 14 amino acids. The CDR3 DNA reads as TGCAGCGTAGTTCTCATACGAGGTGGTGAAAAACTGTTTTTT. It specifies CSVVLIRGGEKLFF.